This T cell receptor beta chain was observed in a study of regulatory T cells in long-lasting Graves disease. Arm-PCR of CDR3 regions with iRepertoire HTBI primers generated TCR beta libraries. MiXCR, applied by TCRdb to the multiplex PCR reads, yields one record per CDR3 protein. The table shows some 370,000 distinct CDR3 sequences, with 12% occurring only once. This clonotype was picked up many times. Its antigen is undetermined. Trimming removed 5 bases at V and 0 bases at J, with 20 bases between. From germline, CDR1 is DFQATT and CDR2 SNEGSKA (reference sequence). The CDR3 consists of 17 residues. Study results and caveats: Under persistent disease, TRBV28, TRBJ1-2 and TRBJ2-5 were used preferentially.

Time point described: newly diagnosed GD, antithyroid drugs for less than 3 months. The TCR library was prepared using RNA isolated from PBMCs. The data were also submitted as part of a second study, on T cells in Graves' hyperthyroidism and ophthalmopathy. That paper adds: During a first-round RT-PCR of the TCR CDR3, the HTBI primer set was used.

The receptor was derived from a young woman with Graves disease. The chain has TRBV20-1 and TRBJ1-3; no clear D. The sample was peripheral blood mononuclear cells (PBMCs), taken at new diagnosis, from a patient treated with antithyroid drugs. CDR3 DNA sequence: TGCAGTGCTCGCGACCTAGGCGGGGTCAGCTCTGGAAACACCATATATTTT. Protein sequence: CSARDLGGVSSGNTIYF.